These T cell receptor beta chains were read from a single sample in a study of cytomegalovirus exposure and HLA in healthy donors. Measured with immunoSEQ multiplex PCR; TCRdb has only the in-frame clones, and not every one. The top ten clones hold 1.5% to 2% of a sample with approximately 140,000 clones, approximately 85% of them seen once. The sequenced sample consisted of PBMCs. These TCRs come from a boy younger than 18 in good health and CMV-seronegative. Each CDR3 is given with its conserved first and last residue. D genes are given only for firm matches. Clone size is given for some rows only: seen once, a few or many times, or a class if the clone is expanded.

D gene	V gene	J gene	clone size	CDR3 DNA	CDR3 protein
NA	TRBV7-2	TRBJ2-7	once	TGTGCCAGCAGCCCCGCTAAACCTCCCTACGAGCAGTACTTC	CASSPAKPPYEQYF
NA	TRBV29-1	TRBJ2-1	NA	TGCAGCGTAGCAGGGGCCATGAGGGATGAGCAGTTCTTC	CSVAGAMRDEQFF
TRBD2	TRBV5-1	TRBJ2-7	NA	TGCGCCAGCAGCATAGAAGGACTAGCGGTGTACTTC	CASSIEGLAVYF
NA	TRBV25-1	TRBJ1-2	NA	TGTGCCAGCAGTGAATATCAGGTCTTCTATGGCTACACCTTC	CASSEYQVFYGYTF
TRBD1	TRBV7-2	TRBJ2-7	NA	TGTGCCAGCAGCTTGGACAGGGGTCTCTACGAGCAGTACTTC	CASSLDRGLYEQYF
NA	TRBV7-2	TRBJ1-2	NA	TGTGCCAGCAGCTTAGATAGTGGCTACACCTTC	CASSLDSGYTF
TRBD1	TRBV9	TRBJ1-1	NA	TGTGCCAGCAGCGTAGTCCAGGGGGCAAACACTGAAGCTTTCTTT	CASSVVQGANTEAFF
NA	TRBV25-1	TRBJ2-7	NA	TGTGCCAGCAGTGAATCTGTCCGGGTCTACGAGCAGTACTTC	CASSESVRVYEQYF
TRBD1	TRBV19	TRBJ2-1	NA	TGTGCCAGTAGTGCCCCCCGACAGGGGTTCCCGTACAATGAGCAGTTCTTC	CASSAPRQGFPYNEQFF
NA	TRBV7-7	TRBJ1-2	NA	TGTGCCAGCAGCTTAGTTGGGTCTCTAGGATCTGTGGGCTATGGCTACACCTTC	CASSLVGSLGSVGYGYTF
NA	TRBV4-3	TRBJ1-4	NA	TGCGCCAGCAGCCAAGAGGGCCTGAGGGCGGAAAAACTGTTTTTT	CASSQEGLRAEKLFF
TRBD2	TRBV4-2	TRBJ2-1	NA	TGTGCCAGCAGCCTCCTCCCCGGGGTAGCGGGTAGGAGCTCCTACAATGAGCAGTTCTTC	CASSLLPGVAGRSSYNEQFF
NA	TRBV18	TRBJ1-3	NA	TGTGCCAGCTCCCCGAGACAGACCTCTGGAAACACCATATATTTT	CASSPRQTSGNTIYF
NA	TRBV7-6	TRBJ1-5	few	TGTGCCAGCAGCTTAGTCGAGGGAAATCAGCCCCAGCATTTT	CASSLVEGNQPQHF
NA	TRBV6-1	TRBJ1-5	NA	TGTGCCAGCAGTGAAGAGCCAGACGGGGCGGGGCAGCCCCAGCATTTT	CASSEEPDGAGQPQHF
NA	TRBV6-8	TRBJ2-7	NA	TGTGCCAGCATTGGGATATTTGGGGGGAGCGGCGAGCAGTACTTC	CASIGIFGGSGEQYF
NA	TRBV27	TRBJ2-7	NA	TGTGCCAGCAGTGGCTTAATGGGACACTCCTACGAGCAGTACTTC	CASSGLMGHSYEQYF
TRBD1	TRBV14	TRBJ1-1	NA	TGTGCCAGCAGCCAGACAGGGTGGGCTTTCTTT	CASSQTGWAFF